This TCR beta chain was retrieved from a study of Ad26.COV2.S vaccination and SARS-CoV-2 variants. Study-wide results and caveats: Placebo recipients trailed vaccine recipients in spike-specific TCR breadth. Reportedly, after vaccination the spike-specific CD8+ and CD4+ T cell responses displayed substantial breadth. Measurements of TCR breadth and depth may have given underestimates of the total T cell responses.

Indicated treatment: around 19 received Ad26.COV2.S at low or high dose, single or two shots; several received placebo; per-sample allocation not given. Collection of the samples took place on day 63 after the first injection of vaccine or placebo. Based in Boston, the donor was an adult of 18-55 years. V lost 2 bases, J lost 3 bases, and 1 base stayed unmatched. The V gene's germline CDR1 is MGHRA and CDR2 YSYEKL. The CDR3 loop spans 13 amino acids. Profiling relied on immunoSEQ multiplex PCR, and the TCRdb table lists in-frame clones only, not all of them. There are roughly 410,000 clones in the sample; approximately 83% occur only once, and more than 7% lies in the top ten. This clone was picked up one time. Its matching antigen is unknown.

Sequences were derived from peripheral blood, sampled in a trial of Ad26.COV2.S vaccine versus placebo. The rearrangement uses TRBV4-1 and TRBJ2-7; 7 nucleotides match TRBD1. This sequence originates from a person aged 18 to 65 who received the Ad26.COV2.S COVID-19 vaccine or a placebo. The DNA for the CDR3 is TGCGCCAGCAGCCAAACAGGGGACTACGAGCAGTACTTC. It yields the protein CASSQTGDYEQYF.